The sequence of this T cell receptor beta chain was determined in a study of regulatory T cells in long-lasting Graves disease. Building the TCR beta libraries relied on iRepertoire HTBI primers, and CDR3 regions underwent Arm-PCR. In TCRdb, the multiplex PCR reads were re-called with MiXCR into one record per CDR3 protein. The profile shows about 470,000 distinct CDR3 sequences, under 15% of them singletons. Trimming at V came to 7 bases and at J to 1 base, leaving 7 bases not matched to a gene. CDR1 is MDHEN, CDR2 SYDVKM, per germline. The CDR3 sequence is 15 residues long. The sample holds a few counts of this clonotype. Sample time point: newly diagnosed GD, antithyroid drugs for less than 3 months. Preparation of the TCR library used RNA extracted from PBMCs. Another study also made use of these data, one on T cells in Graves' hyperthyroidism and ophthalmopathy.

This receptor was obtained from a woman aged 25 to 39 with Graves disease. The J gene is TRBJ2-3, the V gene TRBV28, with TRBD1 matching over 8 bases. The input for sequencing was peripheral blood mononuclear cells (PBMCs), taken at new diagnosis, from a patient treated with antithyroid drugs. The CDR3 nucleotides are TGTGCCAGCACCCAAGGGACAGGCCGCACAGATACGCAGTATTTT. Residues: CASTQGTGRTDTQYF. Supplemented by reference TRBV28 and TRBJ2-3, the full variable domain reads DVKVTQSSRYLVKRTGEKVFLECVQDMDHENMFWYRQDPGLGLRLIYFSYDVKMKEKGDIPEGYSVSREKKERFSLILESASTNQTSMYLCASTQGTGRTDTQYFGPGTRLTVL.